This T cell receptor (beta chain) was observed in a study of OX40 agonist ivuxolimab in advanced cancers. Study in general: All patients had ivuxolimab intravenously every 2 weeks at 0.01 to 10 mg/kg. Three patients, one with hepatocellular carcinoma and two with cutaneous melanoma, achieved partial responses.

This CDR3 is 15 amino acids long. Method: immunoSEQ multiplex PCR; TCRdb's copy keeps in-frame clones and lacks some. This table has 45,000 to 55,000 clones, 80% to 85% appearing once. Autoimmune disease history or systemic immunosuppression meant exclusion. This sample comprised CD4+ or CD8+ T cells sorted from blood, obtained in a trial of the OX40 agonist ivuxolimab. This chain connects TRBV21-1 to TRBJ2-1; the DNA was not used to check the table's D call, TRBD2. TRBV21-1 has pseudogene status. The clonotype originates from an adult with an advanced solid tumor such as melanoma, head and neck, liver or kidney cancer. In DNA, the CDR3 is TGTGCCATCCTGGCGGGAGGGCCCGCCTACAATGAGCAGTTCTTC. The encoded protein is CAILAGGPAYNEQFF.